Listed below are T cell receptor beta chains from one sample, sequenced in a study of T-cell memory formation after mild COVID-19. One entry per CDR3 protein results from TCRdb running MiXCR on the 5' RACE reads. The data show about 560,000 distinct CDR3 sequences, about 20% seen once. Sequenced material: PBMCs or a T cell subset sorted from them (not recorded which). Source of these receptors: an adult woman who had mild COVID-19 (a few samples of this study predate the infection). Cell type and time point are not known. The CDR3 runs from the conserved cysteine through the conserved F or W. The order of the fields is J gene, V gene, clone size, D gene, CDR3 protein, CDR3 DNA. D genes are given only for firm matches. Where a row states a size, it is once, few, many or the class of an expanded clone; other rows omit it.

>TRBJ2-2|TRBV6-5|.|TRBD2
CASSLAGGLYTGELFF
TGTGCCAGCAGTCTAGCGGGAGGGCTGTACACCGGGGAGCTGTTTTTT
>TRBJ2-3|TRBV7-3|.|TRBD2
CASSLMGLAGTDTQYF
TGTGCCAGCAGCTTAATGGGACTAGCGGGCACAGATACGCAGTATTTT
>TRBJ1-1|TRBV27|few|TRBD1
CARRTGGRTEAFF
TGTGCCAGACGGACAGGGGGCCGTACTGAAGCTTTCTTT
>TRBJ2-5|TRBV7-2|few|.
CASSLRSGYQSETQYF
TGTGCCAGCAGCTTACGTAGCGGCTACCAGAGTGAGACCCAGTACTTC
>TRBJ2-7|TRBV7-6|.|.
CASSGGAAVPYEQYF
TGTGCCAGCAGCGGTGGCGCAGCCGTACCCTACGAGCAGTACTTC
>TRBJ2-7|TRBV5-1|few|.
CASSPEGSYEQYF
TGCGCCAGCAGCCCCGAAGGGTCCTACGAGCAGTACTTC
>TRBJ2-7|TRBV20-1|few|TRBD2
CSAIGLAGSYEQYF
TGCAGTGCGATCGGACTAGCGGGGTCCTACGAGCAGTACTTC
>TRBJ1-1|TRBV3-1|few|.
CASSKNTGTANTEAFF
TGTGCCAGCAGTAAAAACACCGGGACCGCGAACACTGAAGCTTTCTTT
>TRBJ2-2|TRBV7-2|once|TRBD2
CASSLVAGGLTGELFF
TGTGCCAGCAGCTTAGTAGCGGGGGGTCTCACCGGGGAGCTGTTTTTT
>TRBJ1-1|TRBV12-3/TRBV12-4|few|.
CASSLDTVNTEAFF
TGTGCCAGCAGTCTGGACACTGTGAACACTGAAGCTTTCTTT
>TRBJ1-1|TRBV7-2|few|.
CASSPYNGVTEAFF
TGTGCCAGCAGCCCTTATAACGGGGTCACTGAAGCTTTCTTT
>TRBJ2-5|TRBV5-1|few|TRBD2
CASSLDGQTSGATQYF
TGCGCCAGCAGCTTGGATGGCCAGACTAGCGGGGCGACCCAGTACTTC
>TRBJ1-2|TRBV4-1|.|.
CASSQDQVGLGYTF
TGCGCCAGCAGCCAAGACCAAGTTGGGTTGGGCTACACCTTC
>TRBJ2-3|TRBV29-1|few|TRBD2
CSVWREGRATQYF
TGCAGCGTTTGGCGGGAGGGCCGGGCTACGCAGTATTTT
>TRBJ2-5|TRBV5-4|.|.
CASSPTGMGETQYF
TGTGCCAGCAGCCCTACAGGGATGGGGGAGACCCAGTACTTC
>TRBJ2-1|TRBV7-9|.|.
CASTTLRHSSRYNEQFF
TGTGCCAGCACCACCCTACGTCACAGCTCACGTTACAATGAGCAGTTCTTC
>TRBJ1-1|TRBV5-1|many|TRBD1
CASSPRQGNTEAFF
TGTGCCAGCTCACCGAGACAGGGGAACACTGAAGCTTTCTTT
>TRBJ1-1|TRBV10-3|few|.
CAISEPSRMNTEAFF
TGTGCCATCAGTGAACCTAGCCGGATGAACACTGAAGCTTTCTTT
>TRBJ2-5|TRBV12-3/TRBV12-4|.|.
CASSSSPGTQYF
TGTGCCAGCAGTAGCTCCCCCGGCACCCAGTACTTC
>TRBJ2-1|TRBV7-3|.|.
CASSSRRGNEQFF
TGTGCCAGCAGCTCCCGTCGAGGGAATGAGCAGTTCTTC
>TRBJ1-5|TRBV15|few|.
CATSIRDRHRTDQPQHF
TGTGCCACCAGCATCCGAGACAGACATAGAACCGATCAGCCCCAGCATTTT
>TRBJ2-7|TRBV5-1|.|.
CASSLEPGPPSYEQYF
TGCGCCAGCAGCTTGGAACCGGGCCCGCCATCCTACGAGCAGTACTTC
>TRBJ2-7|TRBV24-1|.|TRBD1
CATIIENRGNYEQYF
TGTGCCACCATCATCGAGAACAGGGGTAACTACGAGCAGTACTTC
>TRBJ2-7|TRBV6-5|few|TRBD2
CASSYERGYYEQYF
TGTGCCAGCAGTTACGAGCGGGGTTACTACGAGCAGTACTTC
>TRBJ2-7|TRBV15|.|TRBD1
CATSRATGTGSYEQYF
TGTGCCACCAGCAGAGCTACCGGGACAGGTTCCTACGAGCAGTACTTC
>TRBJ2-5|TRBV6-5|.|TRBD1
CASSYYGTAIQETQYF
TGTGCCAGCAGTTACTACGGGACAGCTATACAAGAGACCCAGTACTTC
>TRBJ2-1|TRBV9|.|.
CASSVATTGGVFEQFF
TGTGCCAGCAGCGTAGCTACCACGGGGGGCGTATTTGAGCAGTTCTTC
>TRBJ2-1|TRBV12-3/TRBV12-4|.|.
CASSRLQGTVYNEQFF
TGTGCCAGCAGCCGACTTCAAGGGACGGTCTACAATGAGCAGTTCTTC
>TRBJ1-6|TRBV7-2|many|.
CASSLVGSYSPLHF
TGTGCCAGCAGCTTAGTTGGAAGTTATTCACCCCTCCACTTT
>TRBJ2-1|TRBV24-1|.|.
CATSDRGGGRAYEQFF
TGTGCCACCAGTGATCGGGGCGGGGGCAGGGCTTATGAGCAGTTCTTC
>TRBJ1-1|TRBV20-1|.|.
CSRWGLFRPENTEAFF
TGCAGTCGCTGGGGGTTATTCCGGCCGGAGAACACTGAAGCTTTCTTT
>TRBJ2-7|TRBV9|.|TRBD2
CASSVGLAGVPYEQYF
TGTGCCAGCAGCGTCGGACTAGCGGGAGTCCCCTACGAGCAGTACTTC
>TRBJ1-5|TRBV24-1|few|TRBD1
CATSDPDADRGNQPQHF
TGTGCCACCAGTGATCCAGACGCGGACAGGGGGAATCAGCCCCAGCATTTT
>TRBJ2-7|TRBV11-2|.|.
CASSFDWGRREQYF
TGTGCCAGCAGCTTCGACTGGGGACGGCGCGAGCAGTACTTC
>TRBJ2-3|TRBV20-1|once|TRBD2
CSARGYMGTSGASTDTQYF
TGCAGTGCTAGAGGTTATATGGGGACTAGCGGAGCTAGCACAGATACGCAGTATTTT
>TRBJ2-5|TRBV12-3/TRBV12-4|many|.
CASGRASGETQYF
TGTGCCAGCGGCCGGGCCTCGGGGGAGACCCAGTACTTC
>TRBJ2-5|TRBV24-1|.|.
CATSDQGASETQYF
TGTGCCACCAGTGATCAGGGTGCTTCGGAGACCCAGTACTTC
>TRBJ2-5|TRBV7-2|many|.
CASSFLGETQYF
TGTGCCAGCAGCTTTCTAGGGGAGACCCAGTACTTC
>TRBJ2-3|TRBV7-9|.|.
CASSLASADTQYF
TGTGCCAGCAGCTTAGCCTCAGCGGATACGCAGTATTTT
>TRBJ1-2|TRBV13|.|TRBD1
CASSLPLSGQGLGGYTF
TGTGCCAGCAGCTTACCTCTATCCGGACAGGGGCTTGGTGGCTACACCTTC
>TRBJ2-7|TRBV6-6|.|TRBD2
CASTDRDYPYEQYF
TGTGCCAGCACCGACCGGGACTATCCCTACGAGCAGTACTTC
>TRBJ2-7|TRBV7-2|few|.
CASSLGRQSYEQYF
TGTGCCAGCAGCTTAGGGCGGCAGTCCTACGAGCAGTACTTC
>TRBJ2-7|TRBV9|once|.
CASSPRGEVGEQYF
TGTGCCAGCAGCCCCAGGGGGGAGGTGGGGGAGCAGTACTTC
>TRBJ2-7|TRBV5-5|.|.
CASSLDLLVGFREQYF
TGTGCCAGCAGCTTGGACTTGCTTGTGGGGTTTCGCGAGCAGTACTTC
>TRBJ1-1|TRBV27|few|.
CASSTGLSGRNTEAFF
TGTGCCAGCAGTACGGGACTGAGCGGACGGAACACTGAAGCTTTCTTT
>TRBJ2-5|TRBV24-1|.|.
CATSDRLDSWETQYF
TGTGCCACCAGTGATCGATTAGACAGTTGGGAGACCCAGTACTTC